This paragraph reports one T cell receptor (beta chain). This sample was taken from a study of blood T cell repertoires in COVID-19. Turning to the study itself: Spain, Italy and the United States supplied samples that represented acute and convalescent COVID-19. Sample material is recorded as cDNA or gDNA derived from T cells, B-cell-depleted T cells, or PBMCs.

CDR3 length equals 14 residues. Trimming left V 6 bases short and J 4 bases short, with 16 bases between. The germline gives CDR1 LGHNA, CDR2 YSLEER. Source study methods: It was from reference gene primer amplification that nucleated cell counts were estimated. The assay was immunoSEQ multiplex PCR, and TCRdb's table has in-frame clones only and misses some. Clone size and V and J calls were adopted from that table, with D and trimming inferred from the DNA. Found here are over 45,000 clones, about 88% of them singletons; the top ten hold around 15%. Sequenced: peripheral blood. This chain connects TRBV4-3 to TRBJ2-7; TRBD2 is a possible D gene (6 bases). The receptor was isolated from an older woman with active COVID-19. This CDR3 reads CASRRDLEEYEQYF. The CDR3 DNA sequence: TGCGCCAGCAGGCGGGACCTGGAAGAATACGAGCAGTACTTC.